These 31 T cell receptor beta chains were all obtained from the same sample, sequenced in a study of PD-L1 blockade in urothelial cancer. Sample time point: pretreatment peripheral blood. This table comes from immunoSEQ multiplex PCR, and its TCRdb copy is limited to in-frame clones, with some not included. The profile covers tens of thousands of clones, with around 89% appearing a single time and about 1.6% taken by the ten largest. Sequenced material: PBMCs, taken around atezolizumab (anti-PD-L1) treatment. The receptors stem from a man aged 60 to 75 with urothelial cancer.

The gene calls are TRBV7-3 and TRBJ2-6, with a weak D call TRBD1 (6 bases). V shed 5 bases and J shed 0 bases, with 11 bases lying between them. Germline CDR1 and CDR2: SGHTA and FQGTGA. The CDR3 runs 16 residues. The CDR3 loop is CASSPKGGSGANVLTF. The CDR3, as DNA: TGTGCCAGCAGCCCGAAAGGGGGCTCTGGGGCCAACGTCCTGACTTTC. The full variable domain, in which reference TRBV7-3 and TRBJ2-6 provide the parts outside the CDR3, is GAGVSQTPSNKVTEKGKYVELRCDPISGHTALYWYRQSLGQGPEFLIYFQGTGAADDSGLPNDRFFAVRPEGSVSTLKIQRTERGDSAVYLCASSPKGGSGANVLTFGAGSRLTVL.

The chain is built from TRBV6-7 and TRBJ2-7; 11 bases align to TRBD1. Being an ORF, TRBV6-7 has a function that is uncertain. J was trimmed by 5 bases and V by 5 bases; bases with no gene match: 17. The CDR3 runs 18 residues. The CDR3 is CASSREIRGQGVGDEQYF. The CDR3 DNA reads TGTGCCAGCAGTCGGGAAATCAGGGGACAGGGGGTCGGGGACGAGCAGTACTTC.

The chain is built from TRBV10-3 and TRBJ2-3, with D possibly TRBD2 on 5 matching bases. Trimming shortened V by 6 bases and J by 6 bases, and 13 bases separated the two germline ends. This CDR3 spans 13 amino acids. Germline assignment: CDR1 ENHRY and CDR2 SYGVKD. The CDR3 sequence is CAISRAVADTQYF. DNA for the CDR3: TGTGCCATCAGCCGAGCGGTGGCGGATACGCAGTATTTT.

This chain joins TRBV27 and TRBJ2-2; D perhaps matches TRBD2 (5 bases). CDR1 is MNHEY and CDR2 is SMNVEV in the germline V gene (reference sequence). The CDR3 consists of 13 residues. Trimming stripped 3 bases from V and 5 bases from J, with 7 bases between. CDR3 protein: CASSFPGTGELFF. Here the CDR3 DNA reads TGTGCCAGCAGTTTCCCGGGAACCGGGGAGCTGTTTTTT.

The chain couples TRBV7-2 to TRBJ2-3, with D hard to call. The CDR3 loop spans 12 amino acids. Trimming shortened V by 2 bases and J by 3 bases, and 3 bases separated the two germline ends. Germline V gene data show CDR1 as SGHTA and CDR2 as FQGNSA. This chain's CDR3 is CASSLITDTQYF. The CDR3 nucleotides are TGTGCCAGCAGCTTAATAACAGATACGCAGTATTTT.

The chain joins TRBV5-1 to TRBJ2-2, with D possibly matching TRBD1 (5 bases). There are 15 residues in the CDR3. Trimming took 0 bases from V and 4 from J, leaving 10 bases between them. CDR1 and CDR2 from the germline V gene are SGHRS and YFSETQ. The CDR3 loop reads CASSLEGVGTGELFF. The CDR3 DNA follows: TGCGCCAGCAGCTTGGAAGGGGTCGGCACCGGGGAGCTGTTTTTT.

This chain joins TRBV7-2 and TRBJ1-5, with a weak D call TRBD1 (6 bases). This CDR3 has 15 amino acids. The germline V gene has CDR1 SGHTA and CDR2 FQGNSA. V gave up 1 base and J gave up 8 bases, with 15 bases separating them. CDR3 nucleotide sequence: TGTGCCAGCAGCTTAGGCGGACAGCCCGCTGAGCCCCAGCATTTT. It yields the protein CASSLGGQPAEPQHF.

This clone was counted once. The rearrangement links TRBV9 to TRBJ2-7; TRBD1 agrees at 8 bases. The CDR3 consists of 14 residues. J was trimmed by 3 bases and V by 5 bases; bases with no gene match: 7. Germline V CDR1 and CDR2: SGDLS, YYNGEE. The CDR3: CASSAGTGVYEQYF. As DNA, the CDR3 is TGTGCCAGCAGTGCCGGGACAGGCGTCTACGAGCAGTACTTC.

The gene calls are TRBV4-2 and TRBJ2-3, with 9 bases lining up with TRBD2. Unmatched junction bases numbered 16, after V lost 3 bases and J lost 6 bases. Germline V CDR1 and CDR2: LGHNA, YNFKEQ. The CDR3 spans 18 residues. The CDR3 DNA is TGTGCCAGCAGCCAGGAATTTAGCGGGAGCACAGGCATGGATACGCAGTATTTT. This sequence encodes CASSQEFSGSTGMDTQYF.

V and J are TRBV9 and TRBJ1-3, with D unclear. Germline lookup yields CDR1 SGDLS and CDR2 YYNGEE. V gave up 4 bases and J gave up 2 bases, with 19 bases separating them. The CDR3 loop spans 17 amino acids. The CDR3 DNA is TGTGCCAGCAGCCCACGGCAGCGGGGTTTCGCTGGAAACACCATATATTTT. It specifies CASSPRQRGFAGNTIYF.

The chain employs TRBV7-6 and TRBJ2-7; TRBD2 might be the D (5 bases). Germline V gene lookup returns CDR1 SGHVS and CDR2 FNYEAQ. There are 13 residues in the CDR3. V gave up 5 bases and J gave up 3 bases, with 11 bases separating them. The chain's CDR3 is CASSPGMIYEQYF. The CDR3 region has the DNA TGTGCCAGCAGCCCCGGGATGATCTACGAGCAGTACTTC.

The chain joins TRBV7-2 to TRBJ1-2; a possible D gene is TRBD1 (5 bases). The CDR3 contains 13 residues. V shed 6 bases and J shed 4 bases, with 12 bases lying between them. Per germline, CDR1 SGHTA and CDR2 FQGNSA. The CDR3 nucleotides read TGTGCCAGCAGGGCAGGGTTTGGCTATGGCTACACCTTC. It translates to CASRAGFGYGYTF.

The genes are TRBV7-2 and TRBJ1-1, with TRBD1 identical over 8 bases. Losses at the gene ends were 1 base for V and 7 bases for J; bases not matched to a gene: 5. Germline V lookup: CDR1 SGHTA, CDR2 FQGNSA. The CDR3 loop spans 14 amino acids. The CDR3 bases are TGTGCCAGCAGCTTAGGGGGGACAGGCTTTGAAGCTTTCTTT. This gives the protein CASSLGGTGFEAFF.

CDR3 loop: CASSQDGPGRGYSGELFF. The CDR3, as DNA: TGCGCCAGCAGCCAAGACGGCCCCGGCAGGGGTTATTCCGGGGAGCTGTTTTTT. This chain links TRBV4-3 with TRBJ2-2, with D possibly matching TRBD1 (6 bases). Germline V gives CDR1 LGHNA, CDR2 YSLEER. Trimming took 0 bases from V and 6 from J, leaving 20 bases between them. The CDR3 runs to 18 residues.

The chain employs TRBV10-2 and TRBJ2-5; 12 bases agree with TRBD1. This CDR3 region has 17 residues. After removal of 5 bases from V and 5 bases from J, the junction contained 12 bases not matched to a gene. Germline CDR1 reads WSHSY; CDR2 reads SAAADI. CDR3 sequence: CASSQYAGTGGLETQYF. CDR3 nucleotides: TGCGCCAGCAGTCAGTATGCGGGGACAGGGGGCTTGGAGACCCAGTACTTC.

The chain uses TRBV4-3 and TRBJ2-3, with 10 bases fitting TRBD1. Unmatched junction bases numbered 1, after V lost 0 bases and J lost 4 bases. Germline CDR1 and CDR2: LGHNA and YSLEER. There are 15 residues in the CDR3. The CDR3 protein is CASSQEGTGADTQYF. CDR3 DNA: TGCGCCAGCAGCCAAGAAGGGACAGGGGCAGATACGCAGTATTTT.

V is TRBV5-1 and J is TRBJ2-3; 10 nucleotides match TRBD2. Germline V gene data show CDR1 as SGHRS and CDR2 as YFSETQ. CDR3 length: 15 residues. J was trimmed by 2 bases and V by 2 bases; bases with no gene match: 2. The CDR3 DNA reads TGCGCCAGCAGCTTAACTAGCGGGGCCACAGATACGCAGTATTTT. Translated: CASSLTSGATDTQYF.

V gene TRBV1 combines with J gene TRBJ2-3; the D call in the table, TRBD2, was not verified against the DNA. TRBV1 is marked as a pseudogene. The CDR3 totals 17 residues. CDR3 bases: TGCACCAGCAGCCTCACCCGTAACGGGGGAAGCACAGATACGCAGTATTTT. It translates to CTSSLTRNGGSTDTQYF.

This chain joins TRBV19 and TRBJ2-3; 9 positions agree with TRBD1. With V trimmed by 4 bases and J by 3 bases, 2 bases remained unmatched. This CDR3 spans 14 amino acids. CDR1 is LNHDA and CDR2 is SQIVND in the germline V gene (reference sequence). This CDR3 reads CASSRGQGTDTQYF. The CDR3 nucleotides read TGTGCCAGTAGTAGGGGACAGGGTACAGATACGCAGTATTTT.

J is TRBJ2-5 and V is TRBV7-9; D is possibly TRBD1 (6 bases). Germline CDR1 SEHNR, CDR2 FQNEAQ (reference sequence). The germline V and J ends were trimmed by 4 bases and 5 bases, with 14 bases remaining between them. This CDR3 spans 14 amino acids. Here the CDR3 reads CASSSYRAQETQYF. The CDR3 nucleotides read TGTGCCAGCAGCTCGTACAGGGCCCAGGAGACCCAGTACTTC.

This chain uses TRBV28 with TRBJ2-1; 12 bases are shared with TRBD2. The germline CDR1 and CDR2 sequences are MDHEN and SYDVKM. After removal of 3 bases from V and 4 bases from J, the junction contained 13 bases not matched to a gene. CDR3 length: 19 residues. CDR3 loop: CASSFIIFAGTSGYNEQFF. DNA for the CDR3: TGTGCCAGCAGTTTTATAATATTCGCGGGGACTAGCGGGTACAATGAGCAGTTCTTC.

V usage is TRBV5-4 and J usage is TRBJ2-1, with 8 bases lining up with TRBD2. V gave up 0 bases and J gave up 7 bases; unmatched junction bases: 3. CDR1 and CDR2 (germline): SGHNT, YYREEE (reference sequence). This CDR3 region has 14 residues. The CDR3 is CASSLAGGQNEQFF. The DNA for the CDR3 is TGTGCCAGCAGCTTGGCGGGGGGGCAGAATGAGCAGTTCTTC. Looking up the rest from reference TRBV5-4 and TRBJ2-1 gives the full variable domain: ETGVTQSPTHLIKTRGQQVTLRCSSQSGHNTVSWYQQALGQGPQFIFQYYREEENGRGNFPPRFSGLQFPNYSSELNVNALELDDSALYLCASSLAGGQNEQFFGPGTRLTVL.

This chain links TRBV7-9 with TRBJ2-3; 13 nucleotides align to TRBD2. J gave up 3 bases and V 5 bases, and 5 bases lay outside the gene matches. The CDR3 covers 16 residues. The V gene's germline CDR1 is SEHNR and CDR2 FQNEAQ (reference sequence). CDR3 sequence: CASSTAGLAGTDTQYF. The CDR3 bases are TGTGCCAGCAGCACGGCGGGACTAGCGGGGACAGATACGCAGTATTTT.

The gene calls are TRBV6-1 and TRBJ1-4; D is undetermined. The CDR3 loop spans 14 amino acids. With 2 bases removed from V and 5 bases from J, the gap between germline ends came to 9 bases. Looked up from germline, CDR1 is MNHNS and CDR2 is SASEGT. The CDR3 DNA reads TGTGCCAGCAGTGAATTCACATCGAATGAAAAACTGTTTTTT. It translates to CASSEFTSNEKLFF.

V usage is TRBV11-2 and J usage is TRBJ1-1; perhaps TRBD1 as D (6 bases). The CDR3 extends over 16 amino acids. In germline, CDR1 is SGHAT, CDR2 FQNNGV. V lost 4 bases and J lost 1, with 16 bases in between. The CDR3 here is CASSSFEGQTNTEAFF. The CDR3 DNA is TGTGCCAGCAGCTCCTTCGAAGGACAGACGAACACTGAAGCTTTCTTT.

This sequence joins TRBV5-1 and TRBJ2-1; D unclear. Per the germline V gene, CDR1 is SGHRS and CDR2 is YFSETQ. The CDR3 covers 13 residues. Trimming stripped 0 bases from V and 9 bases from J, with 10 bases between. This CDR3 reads CASSLVVATEQFF. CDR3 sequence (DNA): TGCGCCAGCAGCTTGGTTGTTGCTACTGAGCAGTTCTTC. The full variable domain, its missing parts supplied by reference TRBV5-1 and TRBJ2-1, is KAGVTQTPRYLIKTRGQQVTLSCSPISGHRSVSWYQQTPGQGLQFLFEYFSETQRNKGNFPGRFSGRQFSNSRSEMNVSTLELGDSALYLCASSLVVATEQFFGPGTRLTVL.

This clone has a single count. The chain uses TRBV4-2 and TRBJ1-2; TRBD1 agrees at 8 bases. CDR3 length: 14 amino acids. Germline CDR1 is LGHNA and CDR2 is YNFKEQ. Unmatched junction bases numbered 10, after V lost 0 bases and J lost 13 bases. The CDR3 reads CASSQEGQGAVATF. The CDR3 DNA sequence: TGTGCCAGCAGCCAAGAGGGGCAGGGGGCCGTAGCCACCTTC.

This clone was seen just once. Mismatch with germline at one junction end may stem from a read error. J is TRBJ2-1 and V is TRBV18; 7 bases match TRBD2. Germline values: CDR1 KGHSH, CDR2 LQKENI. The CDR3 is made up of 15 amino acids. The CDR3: CASSSPVAGDNEQFF. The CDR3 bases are TGTGCCAGCTCATCACCCGTGGCGGGGGACAATGAGCAGTTCTTC.

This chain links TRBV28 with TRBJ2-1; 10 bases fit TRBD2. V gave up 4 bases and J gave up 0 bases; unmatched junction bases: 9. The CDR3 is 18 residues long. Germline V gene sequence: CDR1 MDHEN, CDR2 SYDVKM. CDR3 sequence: CASSSIPGLASSYNEQFF. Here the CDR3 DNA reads TGTGCCAGCAGTTCCATACCGGGACTAGCGAGCTCCTACAATGAGCAGTTCTTC.

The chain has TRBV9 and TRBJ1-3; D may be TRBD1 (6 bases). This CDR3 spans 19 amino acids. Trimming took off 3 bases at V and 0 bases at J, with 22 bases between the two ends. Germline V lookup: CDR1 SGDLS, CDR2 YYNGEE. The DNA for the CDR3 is TGTGCCAGCAGCGCCGCACTACCAGGGGCACCACTCTCTGGAAACACCATATATTTT. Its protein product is CASSAALPGAPLSGNTIYF.

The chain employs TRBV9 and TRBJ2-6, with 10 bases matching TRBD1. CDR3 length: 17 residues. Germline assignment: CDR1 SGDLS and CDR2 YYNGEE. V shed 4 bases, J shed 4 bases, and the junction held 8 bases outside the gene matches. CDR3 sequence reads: CASSPGQGISGANVLTF. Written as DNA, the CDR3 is TGTGCCAGCAGCCCGGGACAGGGGATTTCCGGGGCCAACGTCCTGACTTTC. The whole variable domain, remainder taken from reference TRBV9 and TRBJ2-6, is DSGVTQTPKHLITATGQRVTLRCSPRSGDLSVYWYQQSLDQGLQFLIQYYNGEERAKGNILERFSAQQFPDLHSELNLSSLELGDSALYFCASSPGQGISGANVLTFGAGSRLTVL.